This TCR beta chain is drawn from a study of T cells in Graves' hyperthyroidism and ophthalmopathy. The CDR3 has 17 residues. Germline values: CDR1 SGHTA, CDR2 FQGTGA. V shed 3 bases, J shed 0 bases, and the junction held 3 bases outside the gene matches. Amplified TCR beta CDR3 regions came from RNA transcripts. The TCR CDR3 was amplified in a first-round RT-PCR using the HTBI primer set. A single record per CDR3 protein comes from TCRdb applying MiXCR to the multiplex PCR reads. The sample has roughly 560,000 distinct CDR3 sequences; approximately 15% are singletons. This clonotype was seen many times.

This chain uses TRBV7-3 with TRBJ2-2; 11 bases line up with TRBD2. This TCR was recovered from a woman in her thirties or forties with Graves' ophthalmopathy. The source material was blood. The DNA for the CDR3 is TGTGCCAGCAGCTTCGGGACTAGCGGAGCGAACACCGGGGAGCTGTTTTTT. The encoded protein is CASSFGTSGANTGELFF.